These 18 T cell receptor beta chains were sequenced from one sample in a study of read filtering for tumor transcriptome and immune sequencing (dated by TCRdb to about 2020). Sequenced on an Illumina HiSeq 4000. TCR libraries were built from roughly 370 ng RNA with the Immunoverse kit, using molecular barcoded adaptors covering alpha/delta and beta/gamma chains. TCRdb redid the processing of the public reads, applying fastp at Q25 and MiXCR, and retained in-frame beta chains. One record per CDR3 amino acid sequence lists the most common genes and DNA. The sample includes 55,000 to 60,000 distinct CDR3 sequences, with 12% observed a single time. The top ten clonotypes cover under 20% of the sample. The material sequenced was a population of CD138-negative cells sorted from bone marrow. The cell subset or site label, read with the paper, signifies: bone marrow mononuclear cells depleted of CD138+ plasma/myeloma cells by negative magnetic selection. Receptor source: a donor aged 40 or older with multiple myeloma.

This clonotype occurred many times. The CDR3 region has the DNA TGCGCCAGCAGTGACAGGGGGCGCGTAGAGGGGAACACTGAAGCTTTCTTT. Encoded protein: CASSDRGRVEGNTEAFF. This rearrangement joins TRBV10-2 to TRBJ1-1, with 8 bases matching TRBD1. The CDR3 has 17 amino acids. Germline V gene data show CDR1 as WSHSY and CDR2 as SAAADI. V was clipped by 3 bases and J by 1 base; unmatched bases: 10.

This clonotype has at least ten counts. This chain's CDR3 is CASLVKGGQPQHF. The CDR3 nucleotides read TGTGCCAGCTTAGTAAAAGGGGGACAGCCCCAGCATTTT. The rearrangement links TRBV6-1 to TRBJ1-5; D possibly corresponds to TRBD1 (6 bases). The CDR3 length is 13 residues. The ends were cut back, 8 bases at V and 7 bases at J, with 15 bases in the middle. Germline lookup yields CDR1 MNHNS and CDR2 SASEGT.

The chain employs TRBV11-2 and TRBJ2-7; TRBD1 aligns across 8 bases. Germline CDR1 reads SGHAT; CDR2 reads FQNNGV. V lost 3 bases to trimming and J lost 4 bases; unmatched junction nucleotides: 5. This CDR3 has 14 amino acids. The CDR3, as DNA: TGTGCCAGCAGCTTCGCGACAGGGGCATACGAGCAGTACTTC. It yields the protein CASSFATGAYEQYF.

V usage is TRBV11-2 and J usage is TRBJ1-2, with 8 positions matching TRBD1. The CDR3 loop spans 14 amino acids. Germline-derived CDR1 and CDR2 are SGHAT and FQNNGV. The junction had 10 bases not matched to a gene; V was cut back by 5 bases and J by 8 bases. The CDR3 loop is CASSPRTGIGGYTF. For the CDR3, the DNA is TGTGCCAGCAGCCCCCGGACAGGGATCGGCGGCTACACCTTC.

This clonotype was observed many times. V is TRBV5-6 and J is TRBJ1-5, with a weak D call TRBD1 (5 bases). This CDR3 contains 15 residues. Germline V gene lookup returns CDR1 SGHDT and CDR2 YYEEEE. The V end lost 1 base, the J end lost 4 bases, and 12 bases lay between the germline ends. The CDR3: CASSLTGGRNQPQHF. For the CDR3, the DNA is TGTGCCAGCAGCTTGACAGGAGGTAGGAATCAGCCCCAGCATTTT.

This sequence joins TRBV5-1 and TRBJ2-5; D is tentatively TRBD1 or TRBD2 (5 bases each). With 0 bases removed from V and 9 bases from J, the gap between germline ends came to 15 bases. This CDR3 spans 14 amino acids. The germline CDR1 and CDR2 sequences are SGHRS and YFSETQ. CDR3 bases: TGCGCCAGCAGCTTGGATGGGGCTGGGGGTTCCCAGTACTTC. Protein: CASSLDGAGGSQYF.

This clonotype was observed at least ten times. The chain links TRBV12-3 or TRBV12-4 to TRBJ2-7, with 12 bases identical to TRBD2. CDR3 length: 12 residues. Trimming at V came to 6 bases and at J to 7 bases, leaving 1 base not matched to a gene. CDR3 in amino acids: CASRLAGGEQYF. Here the CDR3 DNA reads TGTGCCAGCAGACTAGCGGGGGGAGAGCAGTACTTC.

This clonotype was seen ten or more times. The CDR3 reads CASSQDWRQGGHNEQFF. The CDR3 nucleotides are TGCGCCAGCAGCCAAGATTGGAGACAGGGGGGTCACAATGAGCAGTTCTTC. The chain is built from TRBV4-1 and TRBJ2-1; 9 bases agree with TRBD1. The CDR3 contains 17 residues. The trim removed 0 bases at V and 5 bases at J, leaving 8 bases unmatched. The V gene's germline CDR1 is MGHRA and CDR2 YSYEKL.

Comment on this clonotype: A much larger clone differs by one base, so this may be a read error. The V gene is TRBV7-9, the J gene TRBJ2-2; D may be TRBD1 or TRBD2 (5 bases each). This CDR3 has 16 amino acids. The germline V gene has CDR1 SEHNR and CDR2 FQNEAQ (reference sequence). The CDR3 DNA follows: TGTGCCGGCAGCGAGGGACGAGACGCGAACACCGGGGAGCTGTTTTTT. Encoded protein: CAGSEGRDANTGELFF.

With respect to this clonotype: A much larger clone differs by one base, so this may be a read error. In this CDR3 the conserved last residue, phenylalanine or tryptophan, is missing, so a read error is likely. This sequence joins TRBV29-1 and TRBJ2-2, with D possibly TRBD2 on 5 matching bases. This CDR3 is built from 12 residues. Germline V CDR1 and CDR2: SQVTM, ANQGSEA. V dropped 7 bases and J dropped 6 bases, with 12 bases sitting between them. The CDR3: CSAPGGSGELFS. In DNA form, the CDR3 reads TGCAGCGCCCCGGGCGGGTCCGGGGAGCTGTTTTCT.

This clonotype was counted many times. The chain recombines TRBV3-1 with TRBJ1-1; the D is unclear. CDR3 size: 12 residues. Germline V gives CDR1 LGHDT, CDR2 YNNKEL (reference sequence). With 4 bases removed from V and 0 bases from J, the gap between germline ends came to 3 bases. The CDR3 sequence is CASSRLNTEAFF. As DNA, the CDR3 is TGTGCCAGCAGCCGGTTGAACACTGAAGCTTTCTTT.

This clonotype is medium-sized by share. V is TRBV29-1 and J is TRBJ2-3; no clear D. V was shortened by 3 bases and J by 3 bases, with 10 bases between the two germline ends. Germline V gene data show CDR1 as SQVTM and CDR2 as ANQGSEA. CDR3 length: 13 residues. CDR3 in DNA: TGCAGCGTTGATAAGGGTAGTACAGATACGCAGTATTTT. It specifies CSVDKGSTDTQYF.

Notes on this clonotype: A far larger clone is just one base off, so this is likely a read error. The chain recombines TRBV11-3 with TRBJ1-6; maybe TRBD1 (6 bases). The DNA end lines up better with TRBJ1-1; the J call may be wrong. In germline, CDR1 is SGHNT, CDR2 YENEEA. CDR3 length equals 13 residues. The CDR3 bases are TGTGCCTGCAGCTCCCGAGGGCAGGGGGAAGCTTTCTTT. Protein product: CACSSRGQGEAFF.

This clonotype is medium-sized in the sample. This chain uses TRBV18 with TRBJ2-1; possibly TRBD2 for D (5 bases). Trimming removed 3 bases at V and 7 bases at J, with 13 bases between. The CDR3 covers 14 residues. The germline V gene encodes CDR1 KGHSH and CDR2 LQKENI. The CDR3 here is CASSPLTGWNEQFF. CDR3 in DNA: TGTGCCAGCTCACCTCTTACGGGGTGGAATGAGCAGTTCTTC.

Regarding this clonotype: This likely stems from a read error, as it lies one base from a far larger clone. This chain uses TRBV29-1 with TRBJ1-6; TRBD1 might be the D (6 bases). The end of the DNA fits TRBJ1-1 better, so the J call may be wrong. This CDR3 has 10 residues. The germline V gene encodes CDR1 SQVTM and CDR2 ANQGSEA. For the CDR3, the DNA is TGCTGCGTTGGACAGATAGACGCTTTCTTT. It is translated as CCVGQIDAFF.

V gene TRBV7-3 combines with J gene TRBJ2-5; tentative D call: TRBD2 (6 bases). The CDR3 has 16 amino acids. In germline, CDR1 is SGHTA, CDR2 FQGTGA. Trimming cost V 5 bases and J 1 base, with 17 bases left between them. This chain's CDR3 is CASSARRRGTQETQYF. CDR3 nucleotide sequence: TGTGCCAGCAGCGCGCGCCGGCGGGGCACCCAAGAGACCCAGTACTTC. The whole variable domain, remainder taken from reference TRBV7-3 and TRBJ2-5, is GAGVSQTPSNKVTEKGKYVELRCDPISGHTALYWYRQSLGQGPEFLIYFQGTGAADDSGLPNDRFFAVRPEGSVSTLKIQRTERGDSAVYLCASSARRRGTQETQYFGPGTRLLVL.

This clonotype was detected many times. The chain couples TRBV12-3 or TRBV12-4 to TRBJ2-2; D is uncertain. Deletions cut 8 bases from V and 5 bases from J, with 12 bases between. CDR3 length equals 13 residues. CDR3 sequence: CASPDLGTGELFF. The DNA of the CDR3 is TGTGCCAGCCCGGATTTGGGGACCGGGGAGCTGTTTTTT.

This clonotype was observed at least ten times. The rearrangement links TRBV20-1 to TRBJ1-5, with TRBD1 matching over 9 bases. The J segment lost 5 bases and the V segment lost 3 bases, leaving 2 bases of the junction unmatched. The CDR3 totals 13 residues. Germline V gene data show CDR1 as DFQATT and CDR2 as SNEGSKA (reference sequence). CDR3 region: CSARTGGHQPQHF. The CDR3 region has the DNA TGCAGTGCTAGGACAGGGGGACATCAGCCCCAGCATTTT.